The source of this TCR beta chain is a study of CD8+CD57+ T cells in acquired aplastic anemia. Study-wide context: On average, sorted CD4+ and CD8+ cells gave roughly 3 ug of DNA. Notes on the study in general: In common between the patients and the controls were more than 25 CD8+ CDR3 sequences.

The CDR3 is made up of 16 amino acids. V was clipped by 5 bases and J by 7 bases, with 21 bases between them. Per germline, CDR1 DFQATT and CDR2 SNEGSKA (reference sequence). The use of genomic DNA as template underpinned the TCR beta VDJ and CDR3 profiling. Using its own MiXCR run on the reads, TCRdb lists one record per CDR3 protein. Among just over 450,000 distinct CDR3 sequences listed, around a third were seen once. Individuals selected for sequencing had exhibited CD8+CD57+ cell expansion on flow cytometry. Every patient presented with severe acquired aplastic anemia. This clonotype came up a few times. Its antigen is undetermined.

Sequencing was done on a sample of sorted CD4+, CD8+, or CD8+CD57+ T cells (not recorded which) from PBMCs. This receptor was taken from a human donor with aplastic anemia. The rearrangement links TRBV20-1 to TRBJ1-6; TRBD1 might be the D (6 bases). The CDR3 sequence: CSALVTGRGGNSPLHF. The CDR3 DNA follows: TGCAGTGCTCTGGTTACAGGGCGGGGCGGGAATTCACCCCTCCACTTT.